The 15 T cell receptor beta chains in this list originate from one sample, sequenced in a study of blood T cell repertoires in COVID-19. Sequencing was performed with immunoSEQ multiplex PCR; in TCRdb, only in-frame clones are kept and a portion is missing. The sample includes under 85,000 clones, around 90% of them seen just once. Sequencing was done on a sample of peripheral blood. The receptors derive from a man aged 65 to 85 with acute or convalescent COVID-19.

The J gene is TRBJ1-4, the V gene TRBV28; 8 nucleotides line up with TRBD1. Per the germline V gene, CDR1 is MDHEN and CDR2 is SYDVKM. The ends lost 4 bases at V and 6 bases at J; junction bases unmatched: 4. The CDR3 is made up of 14 amino acids. CDR3 region: CASSSGQGDEKLFF. The CDR3 DNA is TGTGCCAGCAGTTCCGGACAGGGAGATGAAAAACTGTTTTTT.

This clone was observed once. V is TRBV15 and J is TRBJ2-7; 10 bases are a match to TRBD1. Per germline, CDR1 LNHNV and CDR2 YYDKDF (reference sequence). With 1 base clipped from V and 0 bases from J, the junction kept 0 bases outside the gene matches. This CDR3 contains 15 residues. CDR3 DNA: TGTGCCACCAGCAGAGGGACAGGGGGCTCCTACGAGCAGTACTTC. Its protein is CATSRGTGGSYEQYF.

The chain carries TRBV5-6 and TRBJ1-4; 7 positions match TRBD1. Trimming removed 0 bases from V and 4 bases from J; junction bases left unmatched: 3. The CDR3 sequence is 15 residues long. CDR1 is SGHDT, CDR2 YYEEEE, per germline. The CDR3, as DNA: TGTGCCAGCAGCTTGGGGGGACAGTTTAATGAAAAACTGTTTTTT. It is translated as CASSLGGQFNEKLFF.

This clone was seen only a few times. The CDR3 region is CASSYFGARTGNTIYF. In DNA, the CDR3 is TGTGCCAGCAGTTACTTTGGGGCTAGAACTGGAAACACCATATATTTT. The rearrangement uses TRBV6-6 and TRBJ1-3, with D maybe TRBD1 (5 bases). The V and J ends lost 1 base and 2 bases respectively, with 12 bases between them. Per the germline V gene, CDR1 is MNHNY and CDR2 is SVGAGI (reference sequence). The CDR3 runs to 16 residues.

The chain couples TRBV11-2 to TRBJ2-5, with D possibly being TRBD2 (5 bases). V shed 3 bases and J shed 5 bases, with 7 bases lying between them. This CDR3 has 12 residues. CDR1 SGHAT and CDR2 FQNNGV come from the germline V gene. CDR3 nucleotides: TGTGCCAGCAGCTTTCAGCGGGAGACCCAGTACTTC. Translated: CASSFQRETQYF.

The J gene is TRBJ1-5, the V gene TRBV5-5; D remains ambiguous. Germline V gene data show CDR1 as SGHKS and CDR2 as YYEKEE (reference sequence). V gave up 1 base and J gave up 6 bases, with 11 bases separating them. The CDR3 contains 14 residues. DNA for the CDR3: TGTGCCAGCAGCTTGCTCGGGTTATCTCAGCCCCAGCATTTT. It translates to CASSLLGLSQPQHF.

V and J are TRBV4-1 and TRBJ1-5, with 7 bases matching TRBD1. V shed 0 bases, J shed 7 bases, and the junction held 6 bases outside the gene matches. The germline CDR1 and CDR2 sequences are MGHRA and YSYEKL. The CDR3 consists of 15 residues. The CDR3, as DNA: TGCGCCAGCAGCCAAGATTTACAGGGGTTCCAGCCCCAGCATTTT. This gives the protein CASSQDLQGFQPQHF.

This clone was seen more than once but under ten times. The genes are TRBV3-1 (or the pseudogene TRBV3-2) and TRBJ1-1; TRBD1 is a possible D gene (5 bases). Germline assignment: CDR1 LGHDT and CDR2 YNNKEL (reference sequence). V was shortened by 2 bases and J by 2 bases, with 12 bases between the two germline ends. CDR3 length equals 15 residues. The CDR3 loop reads CASSQRGDVNTEAFF. The CDR3 region has the DNA TGTGCCAGCAGCCAACGGGGGGATGTCAACACTGAAGCTTTCTTT.

The chain recombines TRBV6-5 with TRBJ1-3; unclear D gene. V lost 3 bases and J lost 0, with 9 bases in between. The CDR3 consists of 15 residues. The germline CDR1 and CDR2 sequences are MNHEY and SVGAGI. CDR3 region: CASSYGGSSGNTIYF. The CDR3 coding sequence is TGTGCCAGCAGTTATGGCGGGAGCTCTGGAAACACCATATATTTT.

The chain has TRBV10-3 and TRBJ2-2; weak D call: TRBD2 (6 bases). Looked up from germline, CDR1 is ENHRY and CDR2 is SYGVKD. This CDR3 is 17 amino acids long. Trimming pared 2 bases from V and 2 bases from J, leaving 15 bases between. The CDR3 sequence: CAISEGRELANTGELFF. CDR3 in DNA: TGTGCCATCAGTGAGGGGAGAGAACTAGCCAACACCGGGGAGCTGTTTTTT.

For the CDR3, the DNA is TGTGCCATCAGTGAGTCGTGGGGGGGCAATTCACCCCTCCACTTT. As protein: CAISESWGGNSPLHF. This chain connects TRBV10-3 to TRBJ1-6, with a weak D call TRBD1 (6 bases). The CDR3 consists of 15 residues. V lost 0 bases to trimming and J lost 7 bases, with 10 bases between them. Germline CDR1 is ENHRY and CDR2 is SYGVKD.

The chain links TRBV5-1 to TRBJ2-2; D ambiguous. The V end was cut by 5 bases, the J end by 5 bases, with 4 bases between. Germline V lookup: CDR1 SGHRS, CDR2 YFSETQ. The CDR3 sequence is 11 residues long. CDR3 bases: TGCGCCAGCAGGGAGACCGGGGAGCTGTTTTTT. This encodes CASRETGELFF.

In nucleotides, the CDR3 is TGTGCCAGCAGCCAAGGGAGCTCCTATAATTCACCCCTCCACTTT. Translated: CASSQGSSYNSPLHF. V gene TRBV3-1 (or the pseudogene TRBV3-2) combines with J gene TRBJ1-6; D is unresolved. The CDR3 consists of 15 residues. V lost 1 base to trimming and J lost 0 bases, with 4 bases between them. Looked up from germline, CDR1 is LGHDT and CDR2 is YNNKEL (reference sequence).

This clone has only a few counts. The rearrangement uses TRBV19 and TRBJ1-5; TRBD1 agrees at 7 bases. Germline V gene lookup returns CDR1 LNHDA and CDR2 SQIVND (reference sequence). Trimming at V came to 4 bases and at J to 2 bases, leaving 8 bases not matched to a gene. CDR3 size: 16 residues. CDR3 nucleotide sequence: TGTGCCAGTAGTAATCTGACAGGGCTGCGCAATCAGCCCCAGCATTTT. This codes for CASSNLTGLRNQPQHF.

This clone was detected only once. The gene calls are TRBV13 and TRBJ1-1, with 8 bases identical to TRBD1. The J segment lost 6 bases and the V segment lost 4 bases, leaving 10 bases of the junction unmatched. This CDR3 is 15 amino acids long. Germline V gene data show CDR1 as PRHDT and CDR2 as FYEKMQ (reference sequence). The CDR3 DNA reads TGTGCCAGCAGCTCGATCCTAGACAGGGGCGCTGAAGCTTTCTTT. It is translated as CASSSILDRGAEAFF.